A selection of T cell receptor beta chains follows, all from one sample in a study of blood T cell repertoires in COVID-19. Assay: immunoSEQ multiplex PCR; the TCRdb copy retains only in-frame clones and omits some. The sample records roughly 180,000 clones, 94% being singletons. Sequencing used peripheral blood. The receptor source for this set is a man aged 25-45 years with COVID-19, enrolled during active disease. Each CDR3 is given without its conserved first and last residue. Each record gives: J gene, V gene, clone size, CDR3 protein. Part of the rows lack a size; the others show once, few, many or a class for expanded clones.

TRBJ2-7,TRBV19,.,ASSIATTGGSYEQY
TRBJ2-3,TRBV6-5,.,ATRRHREGDTQY
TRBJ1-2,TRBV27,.,ASSLLPGGLYGYT
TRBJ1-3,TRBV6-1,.,ASSEALGGTSGNTIY
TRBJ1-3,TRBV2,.,ASTPDRVTGNTIY
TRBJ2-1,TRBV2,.,ASRGEDGTGKF
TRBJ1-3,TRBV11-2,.,ASSSRRRLRSGNTIY
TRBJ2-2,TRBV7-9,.,ASSPMGGGLAGELF
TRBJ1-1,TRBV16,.,ASSQADILNTEAF
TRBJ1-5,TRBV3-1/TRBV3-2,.,ASSNSNQPQH
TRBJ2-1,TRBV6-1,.,ASSELRDSPEF
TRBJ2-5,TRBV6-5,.,ATRVSPGGETQY
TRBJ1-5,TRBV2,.,ASSQGHFNQPQH
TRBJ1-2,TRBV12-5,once,ASGAASRAGYGYT
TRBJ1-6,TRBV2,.,ASSGGDYSPLH
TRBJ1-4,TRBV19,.,ASSIGTGKEKLF
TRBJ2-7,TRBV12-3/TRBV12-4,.,ASGGGAYEQY
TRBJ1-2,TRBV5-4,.,ASRGGQGNGYT
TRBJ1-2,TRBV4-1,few,ASSPQGAVNGYT
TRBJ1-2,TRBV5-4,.,ASSVESGFSGGYT
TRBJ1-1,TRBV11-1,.,ASSPSGQNTEAF
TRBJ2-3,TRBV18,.,ASSPDHRGTDTQY
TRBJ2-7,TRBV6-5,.,ASSSTGSSYEQY
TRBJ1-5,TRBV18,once,ASSSHSNQPQH
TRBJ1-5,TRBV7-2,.,ASSLVGTDNQPQH
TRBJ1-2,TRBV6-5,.,ASRQTGVNYGYT
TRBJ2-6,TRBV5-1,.,ASSLGGTGANVLT
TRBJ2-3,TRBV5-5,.,ASSSRTGDLDTQY
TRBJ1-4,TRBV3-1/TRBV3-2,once,ASSQLGQGGGKLF
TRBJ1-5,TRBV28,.,ASSLGTGVHQPQH
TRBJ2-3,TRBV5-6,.,ASSPSLGPYTQY
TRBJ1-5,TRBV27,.,ASSPRFLTGTVDQPQH
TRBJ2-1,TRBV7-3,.,ASSLEWSSYNEQF
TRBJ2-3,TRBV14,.,ASSQAGSSTDTQY
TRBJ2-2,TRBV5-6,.,ASSLESRYTGELF
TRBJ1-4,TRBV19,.,AGRGTGAGGEKLF
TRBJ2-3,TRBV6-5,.,AGARVPSTDTQY
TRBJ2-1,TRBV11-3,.,ASSPGTSGGVLEQF
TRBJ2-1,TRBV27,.,ASSLGLAGGEQF
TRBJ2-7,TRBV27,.,ASMLAGGSSYEQY
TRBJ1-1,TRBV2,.,ASSTGQGNTEAF
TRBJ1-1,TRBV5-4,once,ASSSRGINTEAF
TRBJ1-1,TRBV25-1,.,ASSLRTGEGRTEAF
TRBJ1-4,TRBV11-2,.,ASSLTQGVGDEKLF
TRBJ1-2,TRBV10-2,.,ASSESSGTGGHYGYT
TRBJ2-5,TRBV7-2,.,ASSLGTGRPQETQY
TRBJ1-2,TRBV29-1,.,SVDNGRNYGYT